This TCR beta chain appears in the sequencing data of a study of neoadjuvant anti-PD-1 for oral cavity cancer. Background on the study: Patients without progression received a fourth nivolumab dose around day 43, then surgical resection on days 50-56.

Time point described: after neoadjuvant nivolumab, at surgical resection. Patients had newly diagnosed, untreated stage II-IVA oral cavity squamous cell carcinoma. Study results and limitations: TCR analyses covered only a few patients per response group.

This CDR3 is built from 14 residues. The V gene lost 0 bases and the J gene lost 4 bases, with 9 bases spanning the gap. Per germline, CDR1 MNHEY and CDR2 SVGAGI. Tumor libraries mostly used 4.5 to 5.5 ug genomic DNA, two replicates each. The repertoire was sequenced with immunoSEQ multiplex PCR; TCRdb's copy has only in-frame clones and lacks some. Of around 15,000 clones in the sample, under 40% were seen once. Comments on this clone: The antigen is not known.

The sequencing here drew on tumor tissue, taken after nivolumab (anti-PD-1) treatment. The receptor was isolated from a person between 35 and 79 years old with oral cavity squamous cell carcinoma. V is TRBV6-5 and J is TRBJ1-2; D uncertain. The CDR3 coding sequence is TGTGCCAGCAGTTACTCTAAGGTTGCCTATGGCTACACCTTC. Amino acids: CASSYSKVAYGYTF.